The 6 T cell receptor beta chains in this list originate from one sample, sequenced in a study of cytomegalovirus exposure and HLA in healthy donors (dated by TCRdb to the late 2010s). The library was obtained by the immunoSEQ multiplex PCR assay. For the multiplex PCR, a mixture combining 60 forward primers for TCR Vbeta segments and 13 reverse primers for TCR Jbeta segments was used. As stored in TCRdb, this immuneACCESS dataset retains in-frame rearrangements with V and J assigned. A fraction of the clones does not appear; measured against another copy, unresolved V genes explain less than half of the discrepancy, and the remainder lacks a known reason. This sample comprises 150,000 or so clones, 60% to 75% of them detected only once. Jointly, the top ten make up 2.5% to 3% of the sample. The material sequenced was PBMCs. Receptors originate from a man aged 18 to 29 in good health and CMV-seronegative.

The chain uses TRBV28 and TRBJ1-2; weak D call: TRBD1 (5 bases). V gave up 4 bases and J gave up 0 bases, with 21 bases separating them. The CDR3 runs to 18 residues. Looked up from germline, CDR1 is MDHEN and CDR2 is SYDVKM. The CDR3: CASSWGRDGSQANYGYTF. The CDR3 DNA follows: TGTGCCAGCAGTTGGGGCCGAGATGGATCCCAAGCTAACTATGGCTACACCTTC.

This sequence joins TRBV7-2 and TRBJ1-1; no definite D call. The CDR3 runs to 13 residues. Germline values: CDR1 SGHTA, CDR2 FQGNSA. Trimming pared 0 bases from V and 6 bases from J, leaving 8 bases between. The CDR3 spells CASSLASLPEAFF. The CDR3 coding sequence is TGTGCCAGCAGCTTAGCGAGTTTGCCTGAAGCTTTCTTT.

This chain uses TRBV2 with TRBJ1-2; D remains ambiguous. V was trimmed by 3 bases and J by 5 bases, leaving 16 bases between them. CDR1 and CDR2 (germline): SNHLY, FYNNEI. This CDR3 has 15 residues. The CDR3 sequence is CASSDEAVGGYGYTF. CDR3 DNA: TGTGCCAGCAGTGACGAGGCAGTGGGAGGATATGGCTACACCTTC.

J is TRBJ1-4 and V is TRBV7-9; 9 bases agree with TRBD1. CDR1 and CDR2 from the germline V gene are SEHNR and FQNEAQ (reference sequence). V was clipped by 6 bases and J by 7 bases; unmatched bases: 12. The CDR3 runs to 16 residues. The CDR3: CASRGVSGQGFEKLFF. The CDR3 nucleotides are TGTGCCAGCAGGGGGGTGTCGGGACAGGGATTTGAAAAACTGTTTTTT. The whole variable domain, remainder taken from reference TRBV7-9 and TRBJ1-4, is DTGVSQNPRHKITKRGQNVTFRCDPISEHNRLYWYRQTLGQGPEFLTYFQNEAQLEKSRLLSDRFSAERPKGSFSTLEIQRTEQGDSAMYLCASRGVSGQGFEKLFFGSGTQLSVL.

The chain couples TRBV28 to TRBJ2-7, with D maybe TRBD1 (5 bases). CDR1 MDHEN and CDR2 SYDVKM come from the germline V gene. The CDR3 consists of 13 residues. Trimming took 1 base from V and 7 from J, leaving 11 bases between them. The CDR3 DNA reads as TGTGCCAGCAGTTTATCTTATTCAGGGGAGCAGTACGTC. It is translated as CASSLSYSGEQYV.

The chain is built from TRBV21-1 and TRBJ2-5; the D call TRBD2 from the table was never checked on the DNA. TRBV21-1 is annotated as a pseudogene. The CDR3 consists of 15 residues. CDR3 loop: CASSVPPGYQETQYF. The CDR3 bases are TGTGCCAGCAGCGTCCCCCCGGGGTACCAAGAGACCCAGTACTTC.